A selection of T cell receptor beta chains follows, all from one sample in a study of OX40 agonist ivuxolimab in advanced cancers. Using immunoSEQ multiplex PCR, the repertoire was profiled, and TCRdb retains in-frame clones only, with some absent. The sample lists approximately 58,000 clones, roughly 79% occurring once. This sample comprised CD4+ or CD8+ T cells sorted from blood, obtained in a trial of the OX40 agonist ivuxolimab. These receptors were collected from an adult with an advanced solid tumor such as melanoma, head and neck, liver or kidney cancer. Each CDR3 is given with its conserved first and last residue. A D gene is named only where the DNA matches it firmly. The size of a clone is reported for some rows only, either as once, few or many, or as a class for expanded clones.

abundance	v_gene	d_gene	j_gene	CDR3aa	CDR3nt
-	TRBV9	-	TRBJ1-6	CASSVFVGSPLHF	TGTGCCAGCAGCGTATTTGTAGGCTCACCCCTCCACTTT
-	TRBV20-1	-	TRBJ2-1	CSVMRHPWQFF	TGCAGTGTCATGAGACATCCCTGGCAGTTCTTC
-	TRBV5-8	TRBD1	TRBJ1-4	CASSLGQGEKLFF	TGTGCCAGCAGCTTGGGACAGGGGGAAAAACTGTTTTTT
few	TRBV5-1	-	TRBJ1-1	CASSLEGSEAFF	TGCGCCAGCAGCTTGGAAGGGTCTGAAGCTTTCTTT
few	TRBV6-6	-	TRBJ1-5	CASSYGRNSNQPQHF	TGTGCCAGCAGTTACGGCAGAAATAGCAATCAGCCCCAGCATTTT
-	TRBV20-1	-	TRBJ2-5	CSAYLGETQYF	TGCAGTGCTTACTTGGGAGAGACCCAGTACTTC
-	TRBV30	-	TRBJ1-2	CAWTPPRPRHRGDGYTF	TGTGCCTGGACCCCCCCCCGCCCTCGTCACCGGGGTGATGGCTACACCTTC
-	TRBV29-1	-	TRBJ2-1	CSVGGTSGNEQFF	TGCAGCGTGGGGGGTACCTCTGGGAATGAGCAGTTCTTC
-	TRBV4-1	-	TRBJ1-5	CASSQDPPRQGWNQPQHF	TGCGCCAGCAGCCAAGATCCCCCCCGGCAGGGTTGGAATCAGCCCCAGCATTTT
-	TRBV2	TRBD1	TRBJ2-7	CASSDIGQGLDYEQYF	TGTGCCAGCAGTGATATCGGACAGGGGCTAGACTACGAGCAGTACTTC
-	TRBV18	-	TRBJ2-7	CASSPPSREAYEQYF	TGTGCCAGCTCACCACCGTCAAGGGAAGCCTACGAGCAGTACTTC
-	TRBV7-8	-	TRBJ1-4	CASSSDRTNEKLFF	TGTGCCAGCAGCTCGGACAGAACTAATGAAAAACTGTTTTTT
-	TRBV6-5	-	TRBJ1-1	CASSSRDGEAFF	TGTGCCAGCAGTTCAAGGGACGGTGAAGCTTTCTTT
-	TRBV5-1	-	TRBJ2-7	CASSLLETGEQYF	TGCGCCAGCAGCTTATTGGAGACAGGCGAGCAGTACTTC
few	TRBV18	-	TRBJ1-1	CASSRVVNTEAFF	TGTGCCAGCTCACGGGTGGTGAACACTGAAGCTTTCTTT
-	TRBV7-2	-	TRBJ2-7	CASSLPALEQYF	TGTGCCAGCAGCCTCCCCGCCCTCGAGCAGTACTTC
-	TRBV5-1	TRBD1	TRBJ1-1	CASSLRQGLTEAFF	TGCGCCAGCAGCCTCAGACAGGGACTCACTGAAGCTTTCTTT
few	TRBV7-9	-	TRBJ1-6	CASSLGHLGSPLHF	TGTGCCAGCAGCTTGGGACACTTGGGTTCACCCCTCCACTTT
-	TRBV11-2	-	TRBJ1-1	CASSKDRFRTEAFF	TGTGCCAGCAGCAAAGACAGATTCCGAACTGAAGCTTTCTTT
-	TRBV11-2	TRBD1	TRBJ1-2	CASSLLGGGNYGYTF	TGTGCCAGCAGCTTGCTGGGAGGGGGCAACTATGGCTACACCTTC
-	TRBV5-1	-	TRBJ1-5	CASSEGHSQPQHF	TGCGCCAGCAGCGAGGGACATAGTCAGCCCCAGCATTTT
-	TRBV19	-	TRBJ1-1	CASSISRGTEAFF	TGTGCCAGTAGTATTAGCCGTGGGACTGAAGCTTTCTTT
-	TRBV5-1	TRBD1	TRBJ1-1	CASSLAGGDVAFF	TGCGCCAGCAGCTTGGCAGGGGGCGATGTAGCTTTCTTT
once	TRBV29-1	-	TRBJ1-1	CSVLGALGSDTEAFF	TGCAGCGTACTTGGGGCCTTAGGGTCGGACACTGAAGCTTTCTTT
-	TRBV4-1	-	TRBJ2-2	CASSQAGAGELFF	TGCGCCAGCAGCCAAGCAGGGGCCGGGGAGCTGTTTTTT
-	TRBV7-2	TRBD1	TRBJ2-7	CASSLAVPTGAYEQYF	TGTGCCAGCAGCTTAGCGGTGCCGACAGGGGCCTACGAGCAGTACTTC
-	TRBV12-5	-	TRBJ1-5	CASGLTDDQPQHF	TGTGCTAGTGGTTTGACAGACGATCAGCCCCAGCATTTT
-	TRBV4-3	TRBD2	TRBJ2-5	CASSQGTSGGYQETQYF	TGCGCCAGCAGCCAGGGAACTAGCGGGGGCTACCAAGAGACCCAGTACTTC